The clone carrying this TCR beta chain was counted ten times or more. Its antigen remains unidentified. Listed TCR primers and previously described methods were used for bulk TCR libraries. Each CDR3 protein gets one entry after TCRdb re-called the PCR reads with MiXCR. The data contain roughly 93,000 distinct CDR3 sequences, 25% of them singletons. This record belongs to a study of molecular identifiers for immune sequencing clone quantification. Overall study findings and caveats: In CMV-specific effectors, clones above 20 copies held over 98% of molecules; naive, under 1%. Sharing of a barcode by identical TCR molecules could cause highly expanded clone sizes to be underestimated. Detecting spiked Jurkat TCR RNA from one cell among roughly 1 million naive cells was reportedly possible.

The CDR3 has 15 residues. Deletions cut 4 bases from V and 1 base from J, with 13 bases between. Looked up from germline, CDR1 is LGHNA and CDR2 is YSLEER. The V and J genes are TRBV4-3 and TRBJ1-1; D ambiguous. Sequenced sample: naive CD8+ T cells from blood, with Jurkat cell RNA spiked in. Subset in this sample: FACS-sorted CD8+CD4-CCR7+CD45RA+ naive T cells. The receptor was derived from a human donor in good health. Some libraries in this study had Jurkat cell RNA spiked in. The CDR3 bases are TGCGCCAGCAGCCGAACCTCTCTCCCGAACACTGAAGCTTTCTTT. Its translation: CASSRTSLPNTEAFF.